Sequencing of this TCR beta chain was carried out in a study of cytomegalovirus exposure and HLA in healthy donors. Findings and limits, study-wide: Diagnosis of cytomegalovirus status made by the classifier reportedly showed high specificity and sensitivity. V- and J-gene trimming in TCR beta was tied to a missense DCLRE1C variant by an analysis performed later. When a later analysis was performed, an Asian-associated ancestry cluster reportedly had fewer N-insertions than the approximately 680-donor mean. A later analysis found that most CMV-associated TCR beta chains appeared HLA-restricted.

V gave up 5 bases and J gave up 6 bases, with 16 bases separating them. Germline V gene lookup returns CDR1 SEHNR and CDR2 FQNEAQ (reference sequence). This CDR3 has 14 amino acids. 13 Jbeta primers and 60 Vbeta primers were used for the PCR. Profiled with immunoSEQ multiplex PCR; TCRdb holds only in-frame clones, not every one. The table has about 160,000 clones, around three quarters seen once. A remark on this clone: Its target is unknown.

Material for sequencing was PBMCs. V and J are TRBV7-9 and TRBJ1-1; D not resolved. The clonotype was recovered from a man aged 40-55 years in good health and CMV-seropositive. The CDR3 region has the DNA TGTGCCAGCAGCCTCATGGGGAGCTGGTCTGAAGCTTTCTTT. Its protein is CASSLMGSWSEAFF.